The sample holds a few counts of the clone carrying this TCR delta chain. Within the sample, other DNA sequences also encode this same CDR3. This CDR3 has 16 amino acids. Deletions cut 3 bases from V and 2 bases from J, with 15 bases between. Germline V gene data show CDR1 as GEAIGNYY and CDR2 as EKD. TCRdb fed the reads to CATT. Among about 5,500 delta-chain clones listed, about 0.43% were seen once. The data stem from a study of gamma-delta chains in newborns, infants, children. Across the study: Microbial exposure reportedly drives polyclonal innate γδ T cell expansion after birth.

The receptor was derived from a child who was a newborn, infant or young child, either healthy, febrile or measles-vaccinated (not recorded which). Sequenced sample: blood. The chain carries TRDV2 and TRDJ2; D not certain. The CDR3 loop reads CACDAVGQALTAQLFF. The DNA of the CDR3 is TGTGCCTGTGACGCCGTCGGTCAAGCCTTGACAGCACAACTCTTCTTT.